Listed below are T cell receptor beta chains from one sample, sequenced in a study of T cell repertoires and HLA-DP antigens. Their specific antigens are unknown. Generated by immunoSEQ multiplex PCR, the TCRdb table keeps only in-frame clones and is missing some. Here the sample spans approximately 86,000 clones, 86% being singletons. Sequencing was performed on CD4+ T cells from PBMCs. Receptor source: a man aged 50-60 years in good health and CMV-seronegative. Both conserved end residues are part of each CDR3. D genes are given only for firm matches. Clone size appears in some rows only: once, few, many, or a class for an expanded clone.

D | J | V | size | length | CDR3 | DNA
. | TRBJ2-3 | TRBV4-3 | . | 15 | CASSQEGGRADTQYF | TGCGCCAGCAGCCAAGAAGGAGGACGGGCAGATACGCAGTATTTT
TRBD1 | TRBJ1-2 | TRBV10-3 | once | 16 | CAIREMGQTANYGYTF | TGTGCCATCAGGGAAATGGGACAGACGGCTAACTATGGCTACACCTTC
TRBD2 | TRBJ2-3 | TRBV27 | . | 15 | CASSWGGGGLDTQYF | TGTGCCAGCAGTTGGGGCGGCGGGGGGTTAGATACGCAGTATTTT
. | TRBJ2-1 | TRBV18 | . | 15 | CASSRTGSSYNEQFF | TGTGCCAGCTCACGTACTGGAAGCTCCTACAATGAGCAGTTCTTC
. | TRBJ2-5 | TRBV5-1 | . | 13 | CASSAGIQETQYF | TGCGCCAGCAGCGCGGGGATCCAAGAGACCCAGTACTTC
. | TRBJ2-7 | TRBV5-4 | . | 14 | CASSLEPETYEQYF | TGTGCCAGCAGCTTGGAGCCTGAAACCTACGAGCAGTACTTC
. | TRBJ2-7 | TRBV5-8 | . | 16 | CASSLADGVYSYEQYF | TGTGCCAGCAGCTTGGCCGACGGAGTCTACTCCTACGAGCAGTACTTC
. | TRBJ1-4 | TRBV7-9 | few | 14 | CASSLGTENEKLFF | TGTGCCAGCAGCTTAGGGACAGAGAATGAAAAACTGTTTTTT
TRBD2 | TRBJ2-1 | TRBV2 | . | 13 | CASSVVSGNMVFF | TGTGCCAGCAGTGTGGTTAGCGGGAATATGGTGTTCTTC
. | TRBJ2-6 | TRBV5-4 | . | 15 | CASSHQGGGANVLTF | TGTGCCAGCAGCCACCAGGGAGGTGGGGCCAACGTCCTGACTTTC
. | TRBJ1-5 | TRBV25-1 | . | 16 | CASSEYPVYSNQPQHF | TGTGCCAGCAGTGAATATCCAGTTTATAGCAATCAGCCCCAGCATTTT
TRBD2 | TRBJ2-2 | TRBV18 | . | 19 | CASSPPTTSAGGYTGELFF | TGTGCCAGCTCACCGCCTACTACGTCAGCGGGGGGGTACACCGGGGAGCTGTTTTTT
TRBD1 | TRBJ2-6 | TRBV28 | . | 19 | CASSLIRDRSNSGANVLTF | TGTGCCAGCAGTTTAATCCGGGACAGGTCTAACTCTGGGGCCAACGTCCTGACTTTC
. | TRBJ1-2 | TRBV2 | . | 13 | CASSESRTDGYTF | TGTGCCAGCAGTGAATCGCGAACGGATGGCTACACCTTC
. | TRBJ2-5 | TRBV18 | . | 13 | CASSPTLKETQYF | TGTGCCAGCTCACCAACTTTAAAAGAGACCCAGTACTTC
TRBD2 | TRBJ2-2 | TRBV19 | . | 16 | CASRGLAGANTGELFF | TGTGCCAGTAGGGGACTAGCGGGAGCGAACACCGGGGAGCTGTTTTTT
. | TRBJ2-5 | TRBV19 | . | 16 | CASSPPGLTGWETQYF | TGTGCCAGTAGTCCCCCCGGGTTGACGGGGTGGGAGACCCAGTACTTC
. | TRBJ1-5 | TRBV18 | . | 15 | CASSPRNREDQPQHF | TGTGCCAGCTCACCTCGGAACAGGGAGGATCAGCCCCAGCATTTT
. | TRBJ1-1 | TRBV4-3 | . | 14 | CASSQVGGAAEAFF | TGCGCCAGCAGCCAAGTAGGTGGGGCGGCTGAAGCTTTCTTT
TRBD1 | TRBJ1-5 | TRBV7-8 | . | 15 | CASSLPGGSNQPQHF | TGTGCCAGCAGCCTACCAGGGGGAAGCAATCAGCCCCAGCATTTT
TRBD1 | TRBJ2-7 | TRBV27 | . | 15 | CASSWGQGLSYEQYF | TGTGCCAGCAGTTGGGGACAGGGACTCTCCTACGAGCAGTACTTC
. | TRBJ1-2 | TRBV5-6 | . | 16 | CASSFSGTPLNYGYTF | TGTGCCAGCAGCTTCTCCGGGACACCGCTTAACTATGGCTACACCTTC
TRBD1 | TRBJ1-2 | TRBV28 | . | 13 | CASISGTAYGYTF | TGTGCCAGCATCTCAGGGACAGCCTATGGCTACACCTTC
. | TRBJ2-7 | TRBV6-1 | . | 14 | CASSDLKSSYEQYF | TGTGCCAGCAGTGACCTGAAAAGCTCTTACGAGCAGTACTTC
TRBD2 | TRBJ2-5 | TRBV27 | . | 14 | CASRLAGGWETQYF | TGTGCCAGCAGACTAGCGGGAGGTTGGGAGACCCAGTACTTC
. | TRBJ1-5 | TRBV19 | . | 13 | CASSVQADQPQHF | TGTGCCAGTAGTGTACAGGCGGACCAGCCCCAGCATTTT
TRBD1 | TRBJ1-3 | TRBV7-2 | . | 15 | CASSWTGGEGNTIYF | TGTGCCAGCAGCTGGACAGGGGGCGAAGGAAACACCATATATTTT
TRBD2 | TRBJ2-1 | TRBV28 | . | 14 | CASSLSGGRNEQFF | TGTGCCAGCAGCCTATCGGGGGGTAGGAATGAGCAGTTCTTC
TRBD1 | TRBJ1-4 | TRBV28 | . | 15 | CASKGQGRPNEKLFF | TGTGCCAGCAAAGGACAGGGGAGACCTAATGAAAAACTGTTTTTT
TRBD1 | TRBJ2-5 | TRBV5-4 | . | 15 | CASSWDRAKQETQYF | TGTGCCAGCAGCTGGGACAGGGCTAAACAAGAGACCCAGTACTTC
. | TRBJ2-7 | TRBV28 | . | 15 | CASSLYGSYSYEQYF | TGTGCCAGCAGTTTGTACGGATCCTACTCCTACGAGCAGTACTTC
. | TRBJ2-1 | TRBV5-1 | . | 15 | CASRSTQFPYNEQFF | TGCGCCAGCAGGAGTACTCAGTTTCCTTACAATGAGCAGTTCTTC
TRBD2 | TRBJ2-5 | TRBV7-2 | . | 14 | CASSPSREGETQYF | TGTGCCAGCAGCCCAAGCCGGGAGGGGGAGACCCAGTACTTC
TRBD1 | TRBJ2-3 | TRBV19 | . | 17 | CASSRQGKNVAADTQYF | TGTGCCAGTAGCCGACAGGGGAAGAACGTCGCAGCAGATACGCAGTATTTT
TRBD2 | TRBJ2-3 | TRBV7-9 | . | 15 | CASSLNGEGTDTQYF | TGTGCCAGCAGCTTAAATGGGGAGGGAACAGATACGCAGTATTTT
. | TRBJ2-7 | TRBV27 | . | 15 | CASRPEPGPAYEQYF | TGTGCCAGCAGACCCGAGCCGGGTCCCGCCTACGAGCAGTACTTC
. | TRBJ1-3 | TRBV25-1 | . | 15 | CASSERLTAGNTIYF | TGTGCCAGCAGTGAAAGGTTGACAGCTGGAAACACCATATATTTT